This T cell receptor (beta chain) was observed in a study of T cell repertoires in cytomegalovirus infection. About the research overall: In public TCR beta signatures, there were indications of both CMV infection and matching HLA type. Overall study findings and caveats: The ex vivo response showed dominance by HLA-C-restricted CMV-specific TCR beta clonotypes.

Many counts were recorded for this clonotype. Its antigen is undetermined. TCRdb reprocessed the reads via MiXCR and lists one record per CDR3 protein. The sample lists under 50,000 distinct CDR3 sequences; 20% to 25% were seen once. This clonotype originated in a human donor in good health (CMV status not recorded). Some clones in this sample may be carry-over from other donors' samples. Input material: PBMCs, sequenced either directly or after in vitro stimulation (not recorded which).

The CDR3 here is CASSQDGDSGTTGELFF. CDR3 in DNA: TGCGCCAGCAGCCAAGACGGGGATAGCGGGACCACCGGGGAGCTGTTTTTT. This chain links TRBV4-3 with TRBJ2-2, with TRBD2 identical over 8 bases. V shed 0 bases and J 4 bases; nucleotides not matched to a gene: 7. CDR3 size: 17 residues. Germline CDR1 is LGHNA and CDR2 is YSLEER.